The present entry profiles one T cell receptor (beta chain) with its context. As handled by the study authors: For nucleated cells, counts were estimated from reference gene primer amplification. TCRdb keeps only in-frame clones here, not all; method: immunoSEQ multiplex PCR. V, J and clone size reflect that table, while D and trimming were determined from the DNA. The sample gives approximately 47,000 clones, roughly 88% of which show up once; 9.5% to 15% is in the top ten. The data stem from a study of blood T cell repertoires in COVID-19. For the study at large: Both acute and convalescent COVID-19 samples were obtained from the United States, Italy and Spain. Sources were T cells, B-cell-depleted T cells, or PBMCs; the material itself was cDNA or gDNA.

The CDR3 length is 15 residues. Per the germline V gene, CDR1 is MNHEY and CDR2 is SMNVEV (reference sequence). V gave up 8 bases and J gave up 4 bases; unmatched junction bases: 11. The rearrangement links TRBV27 to TRBJ2-1; 7 nucleotides agree with TRBD2. The sequenced material came from peripheral blood. The sequence came from a human donor with active COVID-19. The donor label of this sample is uncertain. The CDR3 sequence: CASCPVASGYNEQFF. The CDR3 region has the DNA TGTGCCAGCTGTCCGGTGGCTAGCGGATACAATGAGCAGTTCTTC.